A selection of T cell receptor beta chains follows, all from one sample in a study of Graves' ophthalmopathy and Graves' hyperthyroidism. TCRdb re-derived calls from the multiplex PCR reads in MiXCR, one entry per CDR3 protein. The sample shows hundreds of thousands of distinct CDR3 sequences, 20% to 25% of them seen only once. The sequenced sample was peripheral blood. These receptors all come from a woman younger than 35 with stable Graves' hyperthyroidism. Some clones in this sample may be carry-over from other donors' samples. Both conserved end residues are part of each CDR3. The D gene is left open where the match is weak. Only part of the rows carry a size: once, few, many, or a class if the clone is expanded.

clone_size	v_call	j_call	d_call	cdr3_nt	cdr3_aa
.	TRBV12-3/TRBV12-4	TRBJ2-3	.	TGTGCCAGCAGCTATCCCGGGACTCGAATAGACACAGATACGCAGTATTTT	CASSYPGTRIDTDTQYF
many	TRBV6-1	TRBJ1-2	.	TGTGCCAGCACCCCTGCGGGGGCTTACTATGGCTACACCTTC	CASTPAGAYYGYTF
.	TRBV12-3/TRBV12-4	TRBJ1-2	.	TGTGCCAGCAGTCGCGGGGGGGTGCGCTATGGCTACACCTTC	CASSRGGVRYGYTF
many	TRBV6-5	TRBJ2-7	.	TGTGCCAGCAGCGTTACCGGCTACGAGCAGTACTTC	CASSVTGYEQYF
many	TRBV10-3	TRBJ2-6	TRBD2	TGTGCCATCAGAAGGGGACTAGACATCTCTGGGGCCAACGTCCTGACTTTC	CAIRRGLDISGANVLTF
many	TRBV12-3/TRBV12-4	TRBJ1-1	.	TGTGCCAGCAGCCGCACGACAGCGGTGGATGAAGCTTTCTTT	CASSRTTAVDEAFF
many	TRBV12-3/TRBV12-4	TRBJ1-5	.	TGTGCCAGCAGTTTGCGGAGAGTTAGCAATCAGCCCCAGCATTTT	CASSLRRVSNQPQHF
.	TRBV6-1	TRBJ2-5	TRBD2	TGTGCCAGCAGGGAACCGGGACTAGGCCAAGAGACCCAGTACTTC	CASREPGLGQETQYF
many	TRBV20-1	TRBJ2-5	.	TGCAGTGCTAGAGATAGGCAGGGCTTGGGGACCCAGTACTTC	CSARDRQGLGTQYF
many	TRBV30	TRBJ1-2	.	TGTGCCTGGAGTATTGAGTCCTATGGCTACACCTTC	CAWSIESYGYTF
.	TRBV28	TRBJ1-1	TRBD1	TGTGCCAGCAGGTGGACAGGGTATCACACTGAAGCTCTCTTT	CASRWTGYHTEALF
many	TRBV10-3	TRBJ1-1	.	TGTGCCATCAGTGGAGGCAGGGACATGAACACTGAAGCTTTCTTT	CAISGGRDMNTEAFF
many	TRBV20-1	TRBJ2-6	.	TGCAGTGCTAGATGGCCGGGACTTCTTCTCTCTGGGGCCAACGTCCTGACTTTC	CSARWPGLLLSGANVLTF
many	TRBV14	TRBJ2-2	.	TGTGCCAGCAGCCAAAGGGGGTCGAACACCGGGGAGCTGTTTTTT	CASSQRGSNTGELFF
.	TRBV28	TRBJ1-5	.	TGTGCCAGCAGTTATAACAATCCGGGGGATCAGCCCCAGCATTTT	CASSYNNPGDQPQHF
few	TRBV20-1	TRBJ2-2	.	TGCAGTGCTAGGCCCTCGCGAGGGGCCGGCGGGGAGCTGTTTTTT	CSARPSRGAGGELFF
many	TRBV2	TRBJ2-2	.	TGTGCCACCCGCGGGACGAAAGGCACCGGGGAGCTGTTTTTT	CATRGTKGTGELFF
many	TRBV29-1	TRBJ1-6	.	TGCAGCGTTGGAGGGGCGCCCCAGAATTCACCCCTCCACTTT	CSVGGAPQNSPLHF
.	TRBV12-3/TRBV12-4	TRBJ1-2	.	TGTGCCAGCAGTTATGGCAGCCTTGGCTACACCTTC	CASSYGSLGYTF
.	TRBV10-3	TRBJ1-1	TRBD1	TGTGCCATCAGTGGGGGACAGGAAGATGTAGAAAACACTGAAGCTTTCTTT	CAISGGQEDVENTEAFF
many	TRBV20-1	TRBJ2-5	.	TGCAGTGCTGGGACACTCTCATACCAAGAGACCCAGTACTTC	CSAGTLSYQETQYF
many	TRBV7-8	TRBJ1-1	TRBD1	TGTGCCAGCAGCTTAGCCCCCGTACAGGGGGAGAACACTGAAGCTTTCTTT	CASSLAPVQGENTEAFF
many	TRBV6-4	TRBJ2-2	.	TGTGCCAGCAGTGACGAGGGGACCGGGGAGCTGTTTTTT	CASSDEGTGELFF